The clone carrying this T cell receptor beta chain was detected only once. Its antigen is currently unknown. TCRdb's table, derived via immunoSEQ multiplex PCR, lists solely in-frame clones and lacks some. Seen here are 130,000 or so clones, over 90% observed once, and the top ten hold approximately 0.2%. The data were obtained in a study of graft-versus-host responses after intestinal transplantation. CDR1 and CDR2 (germline): ENHRY, SYGVKD. The CDR3 covers 15 residues. V was pared by 2 bases and J by 3 bases, with 5 bases of the junction left unmatched. Sample: unstimulated CD4+ T cells sorted from spleen or lymph node cells, taken before intestinal transplant. V is TRBV10-3 and J is TRBJ2-7, with TRBD2 identical over 9 bases. The sequence was collected from a human donor who received an intestinal transplant. CDR3 loop: CAISEPQRGVYEQYF. CDR3 bases: TGTGCCATCAGTGAGCCCCAGCGGGGGGTCTACGAGCAGTACTTC.